Listed here are 23 T cell receptor beta chains from one sample, sequenced in a study of blood T cell repertoires in COVID-19. The repertoire was sequenced with immunoSEQ multiplex PCR; TCRdb's copy has only in-frame clones and lacks some. The sample lists 200,000 to 250,000 clones; 70% to 90% were seen once. What was sequenced was peripheral blood. These receptors originate from a man aged 18 to 29 with active or convalescent COVID-19.

V usage is TRBV10-1 and J usage is TRBJ1-1; the match to TRBD1 covers 7 bases. CDR1 is WNHNN and CDR2 is SYGVQD in the germline V gene (reference sequence). After removal of 6 bases from V and 3 bases from J, the junction contained 7 bases not matched to a gene. This CDR3 is built from 14 residues. This CDR3 reads CASREQGWDTEAFF. CDR3 nucleotides: TGCGCCAGCAGGGAACAGGGGTGGGACACTGAAGCTTTCTTT.

This chain uses TRBV6-6 with TRBJ1-3; 7 bases map to TRBD1. V shed 6 bases, J shed 1 base, and the junction held 12 bases outside the gene matches. The CDR3 runs to 17 residues. CDR1 is MNHNY, CDR2 SVGAGI, per germline (reference sequence). The CDR3 spells CASSRSGGGSSGNTIYF. Written as DNA, the CDR3 is TGTGCCAGCAGCCGAAGTGGAGGGGGCAGTTCTGGAAACACCATATATTTT.

The count of this clone is one. This chain joins TRBV4-2 and TRBJ1-5; a possible D gene is TRBD1 (6 bases). This CDR3 is 14 amino acids long. Trimming shortened V by 5 bases and J by 4 bases, and 12 bases separated the two germline ends. Germline assignment: CDR1 LGHNA and CDR2 YNFKEQ. The CDR3 DNA is TGTGCCAGCAGCTCGAGGACAGAGAATCAGCCCCAGCATTTT. Translating gives CASSSRTENQPQHF.

The chain recombines TRBV25-1 with TRBJ1-1; D is ambiguous. The CDR3 spans 13 residues. CDR1 is MGHDK, CDR2 SYGVNS, per germline. Trimming left V 8 bases short and J 4 bases short, with 14 bases between. Here the CDR3 DNA reads TGTGCCAGCGGGCCCTCCGGGAGCACTGAAGCTTTCTTT. It codes for CASGPSGSTEAFF.

This chain uses TRBV28 with TRBJ2-7; TRBD2 matches 8 bases. Germline V gene sequence: CDR1 MDHEN, CDR2 SYDVKM. The CDR3 is 16 amino acids. V dropped 3 bases and J dropped 3; count of bases not matched to a gene: 10. The CDR3 loop is CASSFGAGGPRYEQYF. In DNA, the CDR3 is TGTGCCAGCAGTTTCGGGGCGGGAGGTCCTCGCTACGAGCAGTACTTC.

The sample holds one count of this clone. The rearrangement links TRBV7-3 to TRBJ2-1, with TRBD2 matching 11 bases. The CDR3 consists of 16 residues. The germline CDR1 and CDR2 sequences are SGHTA and FQGTGA. J was trimmed by 7 bases and V by 5 bases; bases with no gene match: 10. In nucleotides, the CDR3 is TGTGCCAGCAGCCCGACTAGCGGGAAGTTGGGGAATGAGCAGTTCTTC. Translating gives CASSPTSGKLGNEQFF.

The chain uses TRBV5-8 and TRBJ2-5; 10 bases match TRBD2. The J segment lost 5 bases and the V segment lost 4 bases, leaving 8 bases of the junction unmatched. The CDR3 is 15 residues long. CDR1 and CDR2 (germline): SGHTS, YDEGEE. The CDR3 sequence: CASSRRLAGGETQYF. Written as DNA, the CDR3 is TGTGCCAGCAGCCGCAGACTAGCGGGTGGGGAGACCCAGTACTTC.

CDR3 protein: CATSRELSYYEQYF. The DNA for the CDR3 is TGTGCCACCAGCAGAGAACTTTCGTACTACGAGCAGTACTTC. The chain combines TRBV15 with TRBJ2-7; no clear D. Germline V gene sequence: CDR1 LNHNV, CDR2 YYDKDF (reference sequence). Trimming removed 0 bases at V and 3 bases at J, with 9 bases between. CDR3 size: 14 residues.

This chain links TRBV6-2 or TRBV6-3 with TRBJ1-1; 7 positions agree with TRBD1. This CDR3 contains 14 residues. Per germline, CDR1 MNHEY and CDR2 SVGEGT. V shed 2 bases and J 3 bases; nucleotides not matched to a gene: 3. CDR3 coding DNA: TGTGCCAGCAGTTACCCACAGGGGCACACTGAAGCTTTCTTT. Translated: CASSYPQGHTEAFF.

Details on this clone: Distinct nucleotide sequences in the sample also encode this CDR3. This rearrangement joins TRBV9 to TRBJ1-4; D might be TRBD1 (6 bases). The germline V gene encodes CDR1 SGDLS and CDR2 YYNGEE. The length of the CDR3 is 15 residues. Trimming shortened V by 0 bases and J by 2 bases, and 8 bases separated the two germline ends. The CDR3 DNA reads as TGTGCCAGCAGCGTAGGAGGGGGTACTAATGAAAAACTGTTTTTT. Its protein product is CASSVGGGTNEKLFF.

The rearrangement uses TRBV7-2 and TRBJ1-2; TRBD1 agrees at 7 bases. CDR1 SGHTA and CDR2 FQGNSA come from the germline V gene. The junction had 6 bases not matched to a gene; V was cut back by 5 bases and J by 3 bases. The CDR3 contains 14 residues. The CDR3 sequence: CASSRDSRDYGYTF. The CDR3 bases are TGTGCCAGCAGCCGGGACAGTAGGGACTATGGCTACACCTTC.

This chain joins TRBV5-4 and TRBJ1-1; 9 bases are a match to TRBD1. The CDR3 totals 15 residues. The V gene end was trimmed by 4 bases and the J gene end by 4 bases; junction bases not matched to a gene: 8. Germline values: CDR1 SGHNT, CDR2 YYREEE (reference sequence). The CDR3 loop is CASSGGTGLGTEAFF. CDR3 coding DNA: TGTGCCAGCAGCGGGGGGACAGGGTTAGGCACTGAAGCTTTCTTT.

Note on this clone: The junction does not match germline at one end; this may be a read error. The rearrangement joins TRBV4-1 to TRBJ1-2; maybe TRBD1 (5 bases). The CDR3 spans 15 residues. Germline-derived CDR1 and CDR2 are MGHRA and YSYEKL. The CDR3 nucleotides are TGCGCCAGCAGCCAAGATTCAGGTTGGAGTGGCAGGGTTTTCTTC. Its translation is CASSQDSGWSGRVFF.

The genes are TRBV5-1 and TRBJ1-1, with 7 bases matching TRBD1. V was clipped by 4 bases and J by 7 bases; unmatched bases: 19. From germline, CDR1 is SGHRS and CDR2 YFSETQ. This CDR3 has 17 amino acids. CDR3 coding DNA: TGCGCCAGCAGCCCCGCTATCGGGACAGCCAGGAACGGTGAAGCTTTCTTT. Translating gives CASSPAIGTARNGEAFF.

Written as DNA, the CDR3 is TGCAGCGCCCCTTCAGAGGGCGGCGGGGAGCTGTTTTTT. Encoded protein: CSAPSEGGGELFF. The chain recombines TRBV29-1 with TRBJ2-2; D might be TRBD2 (5 bases). The CDR3 covers 13 residues. The germline CDR1 and CDR2 sequences are SQVTM and ANQGSEA. The ends were cut back, 7 bases at V and 7 bases at J, with 16 bases in the middle.

The V and J genes are TRBV4-2 and TRBJ2-2; 12 bases are a match to TRBD2. J gave up 3 bases and V 5 bases, and 7 bases lay outside the gene matches. The CDR3 extends over 17 amino acids. Germline CDR1 LGHNA, CDR2 YNFKEQ. CDR3 bases: TGTGCCAGCAGCTCCTGGACTAGCGGGATCGACACCGGGGAGCTGTTTTTT. Its protein product is CASSSWTSGIDTGELFF.

V and J are TRBV11-2 and TRBJ2-5; D call uncertain. This CDR3 region has 13 residues. The germline V gene encodes CDR1 SGHAT and CDR2 FQNNGV. Trimming cost V 5 bases and J 2 bases, with 9 bases left between them. Here the CDR3 reads CASSPTLQETQYF. The CDR3 DNA is TGTGCCAGCAGCCCTACTCTACAAGAGACCCAGTACTTC. The full variable domain, in which reference TRBV11-2 and TRBJ2-5 provide the parts outside the CDR3, is EAGVAQSPRYKIIEKRQSVAFWCNPISGHATLYWYQQILGQGPKLLIQFQNNGVVDDSQLPKDRFSAERLKGVDSTLKIQPAKLEDSAVYLCASSPTLQETQYFGPGTRLLVL.

The chain links TRBV28 to TRBJ1-4, with D hard to call. Germline CDR1 is MDHEN and CDR2 is SYDVKM. The CDR3 is 14 amino acids. Trimming removed 6 bases from V and 7 bases from J, with 15 bases in between. The CDR3 reads CASSQPGSSEKLFF. CDR3 nucleotide sequence: TGTGCCAGCAGCCAACCGGGGTCGAGTGAAAAACTGTTTTTT.

The rearrangement uses TRBV18 and TRBJ1-1; 7 bases are shared with TRBD1. The V gene end was trimmed by 2 bases and the J gene end by 6 bases; junction bases not matched to a gene: 3. Germline V gives CDR1 KGHSH, CDR2 LQKENI. The CDR3 is 13 residues long. The CDR3 here is CASSPGGQPEAFF. The CDR3 bases are TGTGCCAGCTCACCAGGGGGACAGCCTGAAGCTTTCTTT.

The sample holds one count of this clone. The chain uses TRBV18 and TRBJ1-3; TRBD1 is a possible D gene (5 bases). CDR3 length equals 15 residues. Germline V CDR1 and CDR2: KGHSH, LQKENI. The ends were cut back, 0 bases at V and 1 base at J, with 7 bases in the middle. The chain's CDR3 is CASSPPTDSGNTIYF. The CDR3 DNA sequence: TGTGCCAGCTCACCACCGACAGATTCTGGAAACACCATATATTTT.

This chain connects TRBV5-1 to TRBJ1-2; D gene unclear. Germline loops: CDR1 SGHRS, CDR2 YFSETQ. V was clipped by 0 bases and J by 0 bases, with 12 bases between them. The CDR3 totals 16 residues. CDR3 coding DNA: TGCGCCAGCAGCTTGGTTTTAGGAGGTACTAACTATGGCTACACCTTC. This gives the protein CASSLVLGGTNYGYTF.

This sequence joins TRBV9 and TRBJ2-5; D might be TRBD2 (6 bases). From germline, CDR1 is SGDLS and CDR2 YYNGEE. V lost 4 bases and J lost 5, with 18 bases in between. The CDR3 is made up of 15 amino acids. CDR3 loop: CASSTYPTSRETQYF. DNA of the CDR3: TGTGCCAGCAGCACCTACCCGACTAGTAGGGAGACCCAGTACTTC.

The chain combines TRBV5-1 with TRBJ2-3; 7 bases align to TRBD1. This CDR3 is 14 amino acids long. With V trimmed by 4 bases and J by 2 bases, 4 bases remained unmatched. Germline V gives CDR1 SGHRS, CDR2 YFSETQ. CDR3 DNA: TGCGCCAGCAGCCGTGGACAGGTCACAGATACGCAGTATTTT. Its translation: CASSRGQVTDTQYF.